The clone carrying this T cell receptor beta chain came up a few times. The antigen is unknown. TCRdb fed the 5' RACE reads into MiXCR, producing one record per CDR3 protein. The repertoire holds 250,000 to 400,000 distinct CDR3 sequences, with over 4% as singletons. The sample is drawn from a study of T cells after yellow fever vaccination. Regarding the study as a whole: A weaker but faster secondary response was observed, peaking on day 5 versus 15.

The sequence came from a man aged 18 to 29 who received the YFV17D yellow fever vaccine. Sequencing used PBMCs, obtained 5 days after the yellow fever booster vaccination.

Here the CDR3 reads CAGRDSYNEQFF. DNA for the CDR3: TGTGCCGGCCGGGACAGCTACAATGAGCAGTTCTTC. The chain uses TRBV2 and TRBJ2-1; TRBD1 matches 7 bases. The CDR3 runs 12 residues. Germline CDR1 and CDR2: SNHLY and FYNNEI. Losses at the gene ends were 11 bases for V and 3 bases for J; bases not matched to a gene: 4. Together with reference TRBV2 and TRBJ2-1, the CDR3 gives the full variable domain: EPEVTQTPSHQVTQMGQEVILRCVPISNHLYFYWYRQILGQKVEFLVSFYNNEISEKSEIFDDQFSVERPDGSNFTLKIRSTKLEDSAMYFCAGRDSYNEQFFGPGTRLTVL.